The 2 T cell receptor beta chains in this list originate from one sample, sequenced in a study of OX40 agonist ivuxolimab in advanced cancers. Using immunoSEQ multiplex PCR, the repertoire was profiled, and TCRdb retains in-frame clones only, with some absent. Of fewer than 85,000 clones detected, around 87% appear once; the ten largest clones hold just under 1%. The source was CD4+ or CD8+ T cells sorted from blood, collected in a trial of the OX40 agonist ivuxolimab. These receptors all stem from an adult with an advanced solid tumor such as melanoma, head and neck, liver or kidney cancer.

This clone was seen just once. The chain employs TRBV27 and TRBJ2-3; a possible D gene is TRBD1 (5 bases). V lost 0 bases and J lost 0, with 13 bases in between. The V gene's germline CDR1 is MNHEY and CDR2 SMNVEV (reference sequence). The CDR3 extends over 17 amino acids. CDR3 sequence (DNA): TGTGCCAGCAGTTTATCGATAAGGGGCGGAAGCACAGATACGCAGTATTTT. It yields the protein CASSLSIRGGSTDTQYF.

The V gene is TRBV6-6, the J gene TRBJ1-3, with D unresolved. Germline V gene lookup returns CDR1 MNHNY and CDR2 SVGAGI (reference sequence). V was cut by 4 bases and J by 4 bases, with 5 bases left in between. The length of the CDR3 is 12 residues. The CDR3 spells CASSFRGNTIYF. CDR3 DNA: TGTGCCAGCAGTTTCCGGGGAAACACCATATATTTT.